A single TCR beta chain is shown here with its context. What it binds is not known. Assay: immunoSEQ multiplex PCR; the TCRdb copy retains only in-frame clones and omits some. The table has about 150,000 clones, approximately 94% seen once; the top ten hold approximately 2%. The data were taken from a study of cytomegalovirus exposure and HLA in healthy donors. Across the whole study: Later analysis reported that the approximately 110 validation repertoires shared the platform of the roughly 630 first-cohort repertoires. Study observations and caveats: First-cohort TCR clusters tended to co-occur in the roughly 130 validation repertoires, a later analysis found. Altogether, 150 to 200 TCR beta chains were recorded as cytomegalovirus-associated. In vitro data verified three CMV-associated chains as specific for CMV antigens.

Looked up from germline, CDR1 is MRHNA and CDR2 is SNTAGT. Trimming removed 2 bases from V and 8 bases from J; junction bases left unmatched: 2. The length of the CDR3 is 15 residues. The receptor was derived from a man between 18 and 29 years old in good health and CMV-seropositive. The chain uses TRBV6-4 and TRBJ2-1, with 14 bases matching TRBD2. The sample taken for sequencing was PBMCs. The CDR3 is CASSDTGLAGDEQFF. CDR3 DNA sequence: TGTGCCAGCAGTGACACGGGACTAGCGGGAGATGAGCAGTTCTTC.